This is a list of T cell receptor beta chains from one sample in a study of T cells in Graves' hyperthyroidism and ophthalmopathy. A single record per CDR3 protein comes from TCRdb applying MiXCR to the multiplex PCR reads. The repertoire holds roughly 100,000 distinct CDR3 sequences, with around 50% as singletons. Sequenced material: blood. These receptors were obtained from a man aged 40-49 years with Graves' hyperthyroidism. Each CDR3 is given with its conserved first and last residue. The D gene is left open where the match is weak. Size tells how often a clone was seen (once, few, many) or the class of an expanded clone, and some rows leave it out.

abundance,j_gene,d_gene,v_gene,CDR3aa,CDR3nt
many,TRBJ2-3,NA,TRBV6-5,CASSSGSDTQYF,TGTGCCAGCAGTTCCGGCTCAGATACGCAGTATTTT
many,TRBJ2-1,NA,TRBV7-9,CASSLAWAGPISNEQFF,TGTGCCAGCAGCTTAGCCTGGGCAGGGCCGATAAGTAATGAGCAGTTCTTC
NA,TRBJ2-1,TRBD1,TRBV7-2,CASSLAGQGAGNEQFF,TGTGCCAGCAGCTTAGCCGGACAGGGGGCCGGGAATGAGCAGTTCTTC
many,TRBJ2-7,TRBD1,TRBV7-9,CASSLIDRVYEQYF,TGTGCCAGCAGCTTAATCGACAGGGTTTACGAGCAGTACTTC
NA,TRBJ2-3,TRBD2,TRBV10-3,CAISEGLASTDTQYF,TGTGCCATCAGTGAGGGACTAGCGAGCACAGATACGCAGTATTTT
once,TRBJ1-1,NA,TRBV5-6,CASSLDGYTEAFF,TGTGCCAGCAGCTTGGATGGTTACACTGAAGCTTTCTTT
many,TRBJ1-2,NA,TRBV29-1,CSVYQGKLNGYTF,TGCAGCGTTTATCAGGGGAAGCTGAATGGCTACACCTTC
NA,TRBJ2-1,TRBD2,TRBV29-1,CSADPSGLAFYNEQFF,TGCAGCGCCGATCCCTCGGGACTAGCGTTTTACAATGAGCAGTTCTTC
NA,TRBJ1-6,NA,TRBV7-9,CASRLENSPLHF,TGTGCCAGCAGGTTGGAGAATTCACCCCTCCACTTT
few,TRBJ2-4,TRBD2,TRBV11-2,CASTPAGANIQYF,TGTGCCAGCACCCCAGCGGGAGCAAACATTCAGTACTTC
NA,TRBJ1-2,TRBD1,TRBV25-1,CASSGLVGTGDYGYTF,TGTGCCAGCAGTGGTTTGGTTGGGACAGGGGACTATGGCTACACCTTC
many,TRBJ2-5,NA,TRBV7-2,CASSFTTGSETQYF,TGTGCCAGCAGCTTCACCACAGGGTCGGAGACCCAGTACTTC
NA,TRBJ2-6,TRBD2,TRBV15,CDTSGGLSGANVLTF,TGTGACACTAGCGGGGGTCTCTCTGGGGCCAACGTCCTGACTTTC
many,TRBJ2-5,NA,TRBV5-5,CASSFGGETQYF,TGTGCCAGCAGCTTCGGGGGTGAGACCCAGTACTTC
NA,TRBJ2-7,NA,TRBV6-2/TRBV6-3,CASSRGQGLSYEQYF,TGTGCCAGCAGCCGCGGACAAGGTCTCTCCTACGAGCAGTACTTC
NA,TRBJ1-4,TRBD1,TRBV7-3,CASSSHSRQGDREKLFF,TGTGCCAGCAGCTCCCACTCAAGACAGGGAGATCGAGAAAAACTGTTTTTT
NA,TRBJ1-4,NA,TRBV28,CASTGKRREKLFF,TGTGCCAGCACAGGAAAGAGGAGGGAAAAACTGTTTTTT
many,TRBJ1-4,NA,TRBV11-2,CASSLRLGGDEKLFF,TGTGCCAGCAGCCTCCGACTGGGGGGAGATGAAAAACTGTTTTTT
many,TRBJ2-1,TRBD1,TRBV7-7,CASSRGPRGNEQFF,TGTGCTAGCAGCAGGGGGCCTCGGGGAAATGAGCAGTTCTTC
NA,TRBJ1-5,NA,TRBV19,CASSIEGAGMGNQPQHF,TGTGCCAGTAGTATAGAAGGGGCAGGTATGGGCAATCAGCCCCAGCATTTT